This TCR beta chain was sequenced for a study of CD8+ T cells in alopecia areata (dated by TCRdb to 2016 to 2019). Regarding the research as a whole: To study T cell clonal expansion in alopecia areata, the researchers applied high-throughput TCRbeta sequencing to both the C3H/HeJ mouse model and human patients. Human TCRbeta sequencing covered scalp tissue and sorted CD4+ and CD8+ peripheral blood T cells from patchy and totalis/universalis alopecia areata patients and healthy controls. Scalp clonality was compared across normal scalp (n=4), patchy alopecia areata scalp (n=8), and alopecia totalis/universalis scalp (n=8). RNA was extracted with the PAXgene miRNA kit for fixed scalp, the miRNeasy kit for PBMCs, and the RNeasy kit for mouse skin. Amplification of TCRbeta CDR3 regions was done by immunoSEQ multiplex PCR using 35 Vbeta forward primers and 13 Jbeta reverse primers.

PBMCs were isolated by density centrifugation and stained for CD3, CD4 and CD8, after which CD4+ and CD8+ T cells were sorted on a FACSAria. Scalp biopsies and blood samples were provided by unaffected controls. Library method: the immunoSEQ multiplex PCR assay. RNA was extracted from all samples and reverse transcribed into cDNA as template for TCR sequencing. SuperScript III was used for first-strand cDNA synthesis, primed with a 2:1 mix of oligo-dT and random hexamers. A synthetic immune receptor repertoire was used to measure amplification bias, and any remaining bias was corrected computationally. The authors' pipeline ran thus. After raw reads were preprocessed to remove errors, the CDR3 was defined following IMGT conventions as running from the conserved cysteine to phenylalanine. Clonality was calculated as 1 minus Shannon entropy normalized by log2 of the number of productive unique TCRs. Scalp TCRbeta sequences were cross-referenced with sorted blood CD4 and CD8 repertoires so that the CD4 or CD8 identity of scalp clones could be inferred. Entries here come from immuneACCESS through TCRdb and include only in-frame sequences with V and J called. Some clones fail to appear in such tables; in the studies checked, an unresolved V gene covers under half of the shortfall, and the cause of the remainder is unknown. The DNA was the basis for D and trimming; V, J and clone size are from that table. The sample contains about 120,000 clones, roughly two thirds of them found a single time. In total, the top ten clones hold around 3% of the sample.

On this clone: Its binding antigen is unknown. No much larger clone exists at a distance of one base, and base qualities are not known.

For CDR1 and CDR2, the germline V gene lists SQVTM and ANQGSEA. Its CDR3 holds 16 amino acids, cysteine through phenylalanine. The retained sequence is limited to the CDR3, 48 bases, with the frame set at the first base. Relative to germline, V is missing 3 bases and J is missing 7 bases, with 17 bases of the junction outside any gene match. Broad study findings and their caveats: Lesional scalp, especially in alopecia totalis/universalis, showed higher clonality and more expanded CD8+ clones than normal scalp, suggesting antigenic drive. Compared with mice, TCR sequences shared between patients were less clear, possibly partly because of HLA diversity across the patient population. Resident alphabeta T cells in normal human skin are also sequenced, complicating scalp TCR repertoire analysis, unlike mouse skin dominated by gammadelta T cells.

Rearrangement joined TRBV29-1 to TRBJ1-1; 7 bases in the middle match TRBD1. The receptor was isolated from a human donor in good health. The sequenced sample consisted of CD4+ T cells sorted from blood. The nucleotide sequence reads TGCAGCGTTGATTCCCCAGGGGGAGCAAATCACGGTGAAGCTTTCTTT. It translates as CSVDSPGGANHGEAFF.